The 9 T cell receptor beta chains below come from one sample, sequenced in a study of blood T cell repertoires in COVID-19. Using immunoSEQ multiplex PCR, the repertoire was profiled, and TCRdb retains in-frame clones only, with some absent. This repertoire shows 140,000 to 150,000 clones, 87% found once; its top ten account for less than 0.95%. Sequencing was done on a sample of peripheral blood. Receptor source: a woman aged 45-65 years with acute or convalescent COVID-19.

This rearrangement joins TRBV11-2 to TRBJ2-7, with 8 nucleotides matching TRBD1. Germline V gene data show CDR1 as SGHAT and CDR2 as FQNNGV. The CDR3 length is 14 residues. Trimming removed 5 bases from V and 2 bases from J; junction bases left unmatched: 5. CDR3 in amino acids: CASSDRGRPYEQYF. CDR3 DNA: TGTGCCAGCAGCGACAGGGGTCGACCCTACGAGCAGTACTTC.

This clone was recorded once. The genes are TRBV30 and TRBJ2-7; TRBD1 matches 8 bases. CDR3 length: 13 residues. J was trimmed by 5 bases and V by 2 bases; bases with no gene match: 5. The germline V gene has CDR1 GTSNPN and CDR2 SVGIG (reference sequence). The CDR3 sequence is CAWSPGGRNEQYF. CDR3 DNA sequence: TGTGCCTGGAGTCCAGGGGGCAGGAACGAGCAGTACTTC.

The gene calls are TRBV2 and TRBJ2-7; D perhaps matches TRBD1 (6 bases). CDR3 length equals 14 residues. V was pared by 3 bases and J by 5 bases, with 14 bases between. Germline loops: CDR1 SNHLY, CDR2 FYNNEI. In DNA form, the CDR3 reads TGTGCCAGCAGTGATTATTACAGGGACGACGAGCAGTACTTC. It codes for CASSDYYRDDEQYF. Drawing the rest from reference TRBV2 and TRBJ2-7, the complete variable domain is EPEVTQTPSHQVTQMGQEVILRCVPISNHLYFYWYRQILGQKVEFLVSFYNNEISEKSEIFDDQFSVERPDGSNFTLKIRSTKLEDSAMYFCASSDYYRDDEQYFGPGTRLTVT.

The chain is built from TRBV13 and TRBJ2-1; 8 nucleotides line up with TRBD2. CDR1 PRHDT and CDR2 FYEKMQ come from the germline V gene (reference sequence). V lost 5 bases and J lost 2; bases outside the gene matches: 5. CDR3 length equals 15 residues. CDR3 region: CASSLRGGAYNEQFF. CDR3 DNA: TGTGCCAGCAGCCTTCGGGGGGGCGCCTACAATGAGCAGTTCTTC.

V and J are TRBV30 and TRBJ2-1; 9 nucleotides match TRBD1. The J segment lost 4 bases and the V segment lost 3 bases, leaving 7 bases of the junction unmatched. The length of the CDR3 is 15 residues. CDR1 is GTSNPN, CDR2 SVGIG, per germline (reference sequence). The CDR3, as DNA: TGTGCCTGGAGAATCCGGGACAGGGTTTACAATGAGCAGTTCTTC. It yields the protein CAWRIRDRVYNEQFF.

The chain couples TRBV28 to TRBJ1-2, with D maybe TRBD1 (5 bases). The length of the CDR3 is 11 residues. CDR1 MDHEN and CDR2 SYDVKM come from the germline V gene. Trimming shortened V by 5 bases and J by 7 bases, and 8 bases separated the two germline ends. CDR3 protein: CASSLRVGYTF. CDR3 DNA: TGTGCCAGCAGTCTCAGGGTTGGCTACACCTTC.

V and J are TRBV11-2 and TRBJ2-3, with TRBD2 matching over 7 bases. Germline V gives CDR1 SGHAT, CDR2 FQNNGV. This CDR3 has 14 residues. V lost 1 base and J lost 3; bases outside the gene matches: 1. This CDR3 is CASSLGLATDTQYF. The CDR3 DNA reads as TGTGCCAGCAGCTTAGGACTAGCAACAGATACGCAGTATTTT.

V gene TRBV7-9 combines with J gene TRBJ1-2, with TRBD1 identical over 10 bases. The trim removed 5 bases at V and 2 bases at J, leaving 14 bases unmatched. This CDR3 has 18 amino acids. Germline V CDR1 and CDR2: SEHNR, FQNEAQ (reference sequence). CDR3 DNA sequence: TGTGCCAGCAGCACGACCGGGACAGGGGCTGGATTAAACTATGGCTACACCTTC. Amino acid sequence: CASSTTGTGAGLNYGYTF. Drawing the rest from reference TRBV7-9 and TRBJ1-2, the complete variable domain is DTGVSQNPRHKITKRGQNVTFRCDPISEHNRLYWYRQTLGQGPEFLTYFQNEAQLEKSRLLSDRFSAERPKGSFSTLEIQRTEQGDSAMYLCASSTTGTGAGLNYGYTFGSGTRLTVV.

This clone was seen a single time. This chain links TRBV5-1 with TRBJ2-3; possible D gene TRBD1, 5 bases. V lost 3 bases and J 2 bases, leaving 16 bases between the germline ends. CDR1 SGHRS and CDR2 YFSETQ come from the germline V gene. The CDR3 runs 16 residues. CDR3 in amino acids: CASSSTFQGYTDTQYF. CDR3 nucleotide sequence: TGCGCCAGCAGCTCGACCTTCCAGGGATACACAGATACGCAGTATTTT.